This TCR beta chain was identified during a study of vaccination and CD4 T cells after COVID-19. Study context: SARS-CoV-2, HCoV-NL63, HCoV-OC43 and HCoV-229E supplied the overlapping spike peptides used to stimulate cells.

Sequencing of the DNA from cultured CD4+ T cells was carried out with the Oncomine TCR Beta short-read assay. Genomic DNA was isolated from cultured CD4+ T cells. TCRdb called the PCR reads again in MiXCR, with one record for every CDR3 protein. The repertoire holds 20,000 to 25,000 distinct CDR3 sequences, with approximately 56% as singletons. A remark on this clonotype: What it binds is unknown.

V was trimmed by 7 bases and J by 2 bases, leaving 12 bases between them. CDR1 and CDR2 from the germline V gene are LNHDA and SQIVND (reference sequence). This CDR3 has 14 residues. As for treatment: 10-day PBMC culture with coronavirus spike peptide pools or control peptides (ViraFEST assay). T cells were expanded with peptide pools, and expanded clonotypes were identified by TCR sequencing. This TCR was sampled from a human donor who received a COVID-19 vaccine. The sequenced sample was CD4+ T cells from blood, cultured in vitro, obtained after SARS-CoV-2 vaccination. The chain links TRBV19 to TRBJ1-5; D might be TRBD1 (6 bases). The CDR3 DNA follows: TGTGCCAGTAAACGACAGGCAGGCAATCAGCCCCAGCATTTT. Amino acids: CASKRQAGNQPQHF.